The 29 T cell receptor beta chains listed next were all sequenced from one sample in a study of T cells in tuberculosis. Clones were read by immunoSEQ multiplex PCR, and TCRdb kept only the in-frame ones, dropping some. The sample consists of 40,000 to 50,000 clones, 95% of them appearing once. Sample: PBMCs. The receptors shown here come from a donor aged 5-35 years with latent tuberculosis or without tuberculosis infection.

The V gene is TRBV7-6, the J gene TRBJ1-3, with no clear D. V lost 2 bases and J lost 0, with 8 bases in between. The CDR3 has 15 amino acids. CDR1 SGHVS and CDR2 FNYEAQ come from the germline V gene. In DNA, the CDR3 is TGTGCCAGCAGCTTACCGGTGAACTCTGGAAACACCATATATTTT. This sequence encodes CASSLPVNSGNTIYF.

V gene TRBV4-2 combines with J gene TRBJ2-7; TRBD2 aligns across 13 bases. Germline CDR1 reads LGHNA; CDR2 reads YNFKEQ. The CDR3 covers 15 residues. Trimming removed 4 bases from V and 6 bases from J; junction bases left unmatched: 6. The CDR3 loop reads CASSRGTSGVSEQYF. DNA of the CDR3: TGTGCCAGCAGCCGCGGGACTAGCGGGGTCTCCGAGCAGTACTTC.

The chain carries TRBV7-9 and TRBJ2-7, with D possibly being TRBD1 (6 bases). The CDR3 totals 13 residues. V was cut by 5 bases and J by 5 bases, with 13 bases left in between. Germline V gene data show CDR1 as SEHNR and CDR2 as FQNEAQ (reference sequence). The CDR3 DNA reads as TGTGCCAGCAGCCGAACAGGGTCCGACGAGCAGTACTTC. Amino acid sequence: CASSRTGSDEQYF. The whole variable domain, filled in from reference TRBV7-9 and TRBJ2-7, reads DTGVSQNPRHKITKRGQNVTFRCDPISEHNRLYWYRQTLGQGPEFLTYFQNEAQLEKSRLLSDRFSAERPKGSFSTLEIQRTEQGDSAMYLCASSRTGSDEQYFGPGTRLTVT.

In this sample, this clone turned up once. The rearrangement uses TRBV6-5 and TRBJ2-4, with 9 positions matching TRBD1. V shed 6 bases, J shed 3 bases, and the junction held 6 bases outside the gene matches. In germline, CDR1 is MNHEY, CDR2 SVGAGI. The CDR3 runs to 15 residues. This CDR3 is CASSGTGIYKNIQYF. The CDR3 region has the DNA TGTGCCAGCAGCGGGACAGGGATTTACAAAAACATTCAGTACTTC.

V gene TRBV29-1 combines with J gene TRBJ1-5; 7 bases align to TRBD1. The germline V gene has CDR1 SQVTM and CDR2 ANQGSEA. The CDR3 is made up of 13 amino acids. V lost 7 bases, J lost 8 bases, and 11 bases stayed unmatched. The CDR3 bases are TGCAGCGCTAGGGGAGACAGGGACAAGCCCCAGCATTTT. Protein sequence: CSARGDRDKPQHF.

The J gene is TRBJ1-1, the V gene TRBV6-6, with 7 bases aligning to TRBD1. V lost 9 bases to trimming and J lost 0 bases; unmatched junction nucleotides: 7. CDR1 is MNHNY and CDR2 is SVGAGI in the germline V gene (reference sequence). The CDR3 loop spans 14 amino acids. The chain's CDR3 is CASRTGPMNTEAFF. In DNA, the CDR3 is TGTGCCAGTAGGACAGGTCCGATGAACACTGAAGCTTTCTTT.

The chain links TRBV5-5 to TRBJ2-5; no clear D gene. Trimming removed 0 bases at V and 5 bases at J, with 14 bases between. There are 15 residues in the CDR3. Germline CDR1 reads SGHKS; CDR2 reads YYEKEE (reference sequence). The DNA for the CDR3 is TGTGCCAGCAGCTTGGAACAGTTGAAGATGGAGACCCAGTACTTC. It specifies CASSLEQLKMETQYF.

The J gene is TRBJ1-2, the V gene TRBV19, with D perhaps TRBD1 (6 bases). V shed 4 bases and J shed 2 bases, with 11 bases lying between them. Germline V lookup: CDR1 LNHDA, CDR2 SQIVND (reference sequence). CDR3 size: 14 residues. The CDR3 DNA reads TGTGCCAGTAGTACGCTGACAGGCAACTATGGCTACACCTTC. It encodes CASSTLTGNYGYTF.

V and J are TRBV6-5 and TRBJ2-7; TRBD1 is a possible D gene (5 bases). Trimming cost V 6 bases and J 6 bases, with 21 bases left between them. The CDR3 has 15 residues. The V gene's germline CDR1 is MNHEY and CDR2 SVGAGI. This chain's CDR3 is CASRKRGRWGFEQYF. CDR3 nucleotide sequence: TGTGCCAGCAGGAAAAGGGGCCGCTGGGGTTTCGAGCAGTACTTC.

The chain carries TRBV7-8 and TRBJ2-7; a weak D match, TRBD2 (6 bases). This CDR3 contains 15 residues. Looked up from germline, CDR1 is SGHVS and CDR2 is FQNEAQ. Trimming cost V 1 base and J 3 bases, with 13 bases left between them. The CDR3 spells CASSLGFASVYEQYF. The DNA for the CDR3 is TGTGCCAGCAGCTTAGGGTTTGCTAGCGTCTACGAGCAGTACTTC.

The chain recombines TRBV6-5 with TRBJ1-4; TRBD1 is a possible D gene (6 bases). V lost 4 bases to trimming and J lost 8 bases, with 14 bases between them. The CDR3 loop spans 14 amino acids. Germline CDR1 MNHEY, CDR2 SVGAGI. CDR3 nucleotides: TGTGCCAGCAGTTCTACAGGGAAAGGAGAAAAACTGTTTTTT. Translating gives CASSSTGKGEKLFF.

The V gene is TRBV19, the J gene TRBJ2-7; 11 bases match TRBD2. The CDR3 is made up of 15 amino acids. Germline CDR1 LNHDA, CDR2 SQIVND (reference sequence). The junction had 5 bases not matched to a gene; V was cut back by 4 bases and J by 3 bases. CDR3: CASSTLGTSGYEQYF. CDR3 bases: TGTGCCAGTAGTACCCTTGGGACTAGCGGCTACGAGCAGTACTTC.

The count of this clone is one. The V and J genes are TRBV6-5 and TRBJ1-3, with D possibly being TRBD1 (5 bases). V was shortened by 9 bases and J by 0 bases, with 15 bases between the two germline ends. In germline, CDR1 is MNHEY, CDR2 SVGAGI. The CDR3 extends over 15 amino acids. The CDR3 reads CASQGGRNSGNTIYF. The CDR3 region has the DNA TGTGCCAGTCAGGGAGGGCGGAACTCTGGAAACACCATATATTTT.

For the CDR3, the DNA is TGTGCCAGCAGCAGGGACAGGGTTAACTATGGCTACACCTTC. Its protein product is CASSRDRVNYGYTF. The chain joins TRBV28 to TRBJ1-2; 9 bases agree with TRBD1. With 6 bases clipped from V and 1 base from J, the junction kept 3 bases outside the gene matches. The CDR3 totals 14 residues. Germline lookup yields CDR1 MDHEN and CDR2 SYDVKM.

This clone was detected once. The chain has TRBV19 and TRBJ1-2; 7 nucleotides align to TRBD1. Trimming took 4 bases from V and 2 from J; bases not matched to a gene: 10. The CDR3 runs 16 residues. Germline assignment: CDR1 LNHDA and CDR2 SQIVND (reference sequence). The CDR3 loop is CASSTYNRGLNYGYTF. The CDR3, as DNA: TGTGCCAGTAGTACGTATAACAGGGGCCTCAACTATGGCTACACCTTC.

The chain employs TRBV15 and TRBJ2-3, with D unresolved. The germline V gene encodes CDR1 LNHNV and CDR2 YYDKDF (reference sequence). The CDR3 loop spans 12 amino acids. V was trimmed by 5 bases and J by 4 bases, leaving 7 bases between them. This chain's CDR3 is CATSRRADTQYF. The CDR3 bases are TGTGCCACCAGCCGCCGGGCAGATACGCAGTATTTT.

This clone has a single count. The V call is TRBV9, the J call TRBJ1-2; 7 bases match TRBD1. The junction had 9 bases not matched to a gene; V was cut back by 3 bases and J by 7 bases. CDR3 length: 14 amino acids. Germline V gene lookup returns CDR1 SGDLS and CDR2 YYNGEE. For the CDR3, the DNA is TGTGCCAGCAGCGGTACAGGGGACGTAGGTGGCTACACCTTC. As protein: CASSGTGDVGGYTF.

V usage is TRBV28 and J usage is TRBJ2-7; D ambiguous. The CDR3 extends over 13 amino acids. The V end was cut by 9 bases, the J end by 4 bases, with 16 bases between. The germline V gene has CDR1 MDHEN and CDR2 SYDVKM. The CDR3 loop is CASFAQEKYEQYF. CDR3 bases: TGTGCCAGTTTTGCCCAGGAAAAGTACGAGCAGTACTTC.

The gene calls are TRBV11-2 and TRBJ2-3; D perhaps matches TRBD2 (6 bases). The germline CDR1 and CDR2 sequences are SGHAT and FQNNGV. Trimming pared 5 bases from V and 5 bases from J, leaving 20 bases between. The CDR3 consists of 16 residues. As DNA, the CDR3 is TGTGCCAGCAGCCAACCAAGGGGCGGGGTCGGAGATACGCAGTATTTT. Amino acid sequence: CASSQPRGGVGDTQYF.

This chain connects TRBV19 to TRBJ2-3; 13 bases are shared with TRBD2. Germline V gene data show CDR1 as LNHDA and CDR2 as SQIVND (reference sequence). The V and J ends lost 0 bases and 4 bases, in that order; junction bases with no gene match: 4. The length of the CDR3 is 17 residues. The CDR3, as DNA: TGTGCCAGTAGTATAGATGGGGGACTAGCGGGGTCAGATACGCAGTATTTT. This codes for CASSIDGGLAGSDTQYF. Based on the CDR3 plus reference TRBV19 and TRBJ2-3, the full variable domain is DGGITQSPKYLFRKEGQNVTLSCEQNLNHDAMYWYRQDPGQGLRLIYYSQIVNDFQKGDIAEGYSVSREKKESFPLTVTSAQKNPTAFYLCASSIDGGLAGSDTQYFGPGTRLTVL.

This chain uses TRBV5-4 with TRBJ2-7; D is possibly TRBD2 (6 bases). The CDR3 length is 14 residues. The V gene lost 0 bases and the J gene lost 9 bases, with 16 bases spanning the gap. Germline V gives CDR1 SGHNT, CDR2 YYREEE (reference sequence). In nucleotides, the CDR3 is TGTGCCAGCAGCTTGGAGGATCCTTCAGCGGGGCAGTACTTC. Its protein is CASSLEDPSAGQYF. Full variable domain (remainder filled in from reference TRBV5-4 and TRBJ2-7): ETGVTQSPTHLIKTRGQQVTLRCSSQSGHNTVSWYQQALGQGPQFIFQYYREEENGRGNFPPRFSGLQFPNYSSELNVNALELDDSALYLCASSLEDPSAGQYFGPGTRLTVT.

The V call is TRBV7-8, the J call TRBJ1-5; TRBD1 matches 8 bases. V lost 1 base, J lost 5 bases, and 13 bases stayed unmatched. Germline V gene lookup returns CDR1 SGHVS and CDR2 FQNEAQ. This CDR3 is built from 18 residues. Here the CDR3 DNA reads TGTGCCAGCAGCTTAGTATTTGGACAGGGCCCCCGTGATCAGCCCCAGCATTTT. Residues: CASSLVFGQGPRDQPQHF.

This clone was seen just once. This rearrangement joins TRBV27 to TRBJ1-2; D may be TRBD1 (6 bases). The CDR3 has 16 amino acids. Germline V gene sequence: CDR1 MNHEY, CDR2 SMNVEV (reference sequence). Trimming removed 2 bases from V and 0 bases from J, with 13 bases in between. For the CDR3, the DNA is TGTGCCAGCAGTTTAAGTTTGCAGGGGACTAACTATGGCTACACCTTC. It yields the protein CASSLSLQGTNYGYTF.

The CDR3 DNA is TGTGCCAGCAGCCCTAGCCACTCTGAGCAGTTCTTC. Its translation is CASSPSHSEQFF. The chain combines TRBV9 with TRBJ2-1; a possible D gene is TRBD2 (5 bases). With 4 bases removed from V and 9 bases from J, the gap between germline ends came to 11 bases. The germline CDR1 and CDR2 sequences are SGDLS and YYNGEE. The CDR3 runs to 12 residues. Supplemented by reference TRBV9 and TRBJ2-1, the full variable domain reads DSGVTQTPKHLITATGQRVTLRCSPRSGDLSVYWYQQSLDQGLQFLIQYYNGEERAKGNILERFSAQQFPDLHSELNLSSLELGDSALYFCASSPSHSEQFFGPGTRLTVL.

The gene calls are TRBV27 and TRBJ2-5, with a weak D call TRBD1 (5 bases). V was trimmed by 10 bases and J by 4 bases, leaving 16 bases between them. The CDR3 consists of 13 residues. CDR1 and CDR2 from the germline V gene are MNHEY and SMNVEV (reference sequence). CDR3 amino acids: CATLGAGRETQYF. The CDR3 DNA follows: TGTGCCACTCTTGGAGCAGGGCGAGAGACCCAGTACTTC.

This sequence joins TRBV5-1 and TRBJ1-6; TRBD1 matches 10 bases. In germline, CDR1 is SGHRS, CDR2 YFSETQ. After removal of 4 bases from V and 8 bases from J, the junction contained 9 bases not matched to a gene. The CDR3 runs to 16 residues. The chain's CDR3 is CASSPKSDRGYSPLHF. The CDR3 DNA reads TGCGCCAGCAGCCCTAAATCGGACAGGGGGTATTCACCCCTCCACTTT.

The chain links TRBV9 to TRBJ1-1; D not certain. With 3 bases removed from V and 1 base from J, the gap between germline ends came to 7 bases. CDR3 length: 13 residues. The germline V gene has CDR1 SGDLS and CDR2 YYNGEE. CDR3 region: CASSGEGNTEAFF. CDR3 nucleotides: TGTGCCAGCAGCGGGGAGGGGAACACTGAAGCTTTCTTT.

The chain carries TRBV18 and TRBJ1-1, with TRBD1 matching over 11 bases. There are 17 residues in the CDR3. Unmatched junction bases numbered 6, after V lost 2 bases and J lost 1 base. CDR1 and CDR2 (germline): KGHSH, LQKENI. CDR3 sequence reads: CASSPNGQGARNTEAFF. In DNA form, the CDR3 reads TGTGCCAGCTCACCAAACGGACAGGGGGCGAGGAACACTGAAGCTTTCTTT. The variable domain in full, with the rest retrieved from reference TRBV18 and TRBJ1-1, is NAGVMQNPRHLVRRRGQEARLRCSPMKGHSHVYWYRQLPEEGLKFMVYLQKENIIDESGMPKERFSAEFPKEGPSILRIQQVVRGDSAAYFCASSPNGQGARNTEAFFGQGTRLTVV.

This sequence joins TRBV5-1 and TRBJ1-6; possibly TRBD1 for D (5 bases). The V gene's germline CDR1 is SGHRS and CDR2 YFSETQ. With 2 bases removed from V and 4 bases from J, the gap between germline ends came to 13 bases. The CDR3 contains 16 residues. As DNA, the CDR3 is TGCGCCAGCAGCTTAGCGGGACTGAGATATAATTCACCCCTCCACTTT. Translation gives CASSLAGLRYNSPLHF. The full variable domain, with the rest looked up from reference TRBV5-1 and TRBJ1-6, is KAGVTQTPRYLIKTRGQQVTLSCSPISGHRSVSWYQQTPGQGLQFLFEYFSETQRNKGNFPGRFSGRQFSNSRSEMNVSTLELGDSALYLCASSLAGLRYNSPLHFGNGTRLTVT.